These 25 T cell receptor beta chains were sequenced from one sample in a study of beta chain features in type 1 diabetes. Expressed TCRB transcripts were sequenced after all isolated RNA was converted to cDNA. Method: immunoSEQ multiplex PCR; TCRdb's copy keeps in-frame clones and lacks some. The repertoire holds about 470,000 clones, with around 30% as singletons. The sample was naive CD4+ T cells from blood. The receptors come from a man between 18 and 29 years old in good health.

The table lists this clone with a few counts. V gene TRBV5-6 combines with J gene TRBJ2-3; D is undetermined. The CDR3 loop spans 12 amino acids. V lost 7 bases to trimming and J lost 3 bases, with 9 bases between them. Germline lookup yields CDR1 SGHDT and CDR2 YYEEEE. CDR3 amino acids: CASSSGTDTQYF. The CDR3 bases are TGTGCCAGCTCCTCTGGGACAGATACGCAGTATTTT.

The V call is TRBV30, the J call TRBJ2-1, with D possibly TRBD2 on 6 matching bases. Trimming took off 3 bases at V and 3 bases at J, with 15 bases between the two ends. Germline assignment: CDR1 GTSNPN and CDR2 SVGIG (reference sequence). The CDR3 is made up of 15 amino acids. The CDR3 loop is CAWSRAGPSYNEQFF. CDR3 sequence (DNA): TGTGCCTGGAGCCGGGCGGGACCGAGCTACAATGAGCAGTTCTTC.

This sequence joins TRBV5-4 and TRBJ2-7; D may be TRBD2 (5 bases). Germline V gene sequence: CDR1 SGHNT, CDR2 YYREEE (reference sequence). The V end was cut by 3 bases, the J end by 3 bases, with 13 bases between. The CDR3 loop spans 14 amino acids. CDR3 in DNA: TGTGCCAGCAGCTCCCCGGACCGGGGCTACGAGCAGTACTTC. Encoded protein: CASSSPDRGYEQYF.

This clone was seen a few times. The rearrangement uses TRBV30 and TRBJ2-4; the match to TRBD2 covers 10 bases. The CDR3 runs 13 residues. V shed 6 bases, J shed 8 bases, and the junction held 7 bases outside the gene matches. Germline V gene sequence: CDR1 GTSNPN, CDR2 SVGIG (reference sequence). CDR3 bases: TGTGCCTGTAAAGCGGGAGGGATGTACATTCAGTACTTC. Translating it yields CACKAGGMYIQYF.

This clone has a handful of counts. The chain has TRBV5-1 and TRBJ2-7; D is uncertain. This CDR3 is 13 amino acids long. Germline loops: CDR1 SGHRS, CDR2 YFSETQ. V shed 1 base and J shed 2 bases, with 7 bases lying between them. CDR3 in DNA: TGCGCCAGCAGCTTGATCCCGGCCTACGAGCAGTACTTC. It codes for CASSLIPAYEQYF.

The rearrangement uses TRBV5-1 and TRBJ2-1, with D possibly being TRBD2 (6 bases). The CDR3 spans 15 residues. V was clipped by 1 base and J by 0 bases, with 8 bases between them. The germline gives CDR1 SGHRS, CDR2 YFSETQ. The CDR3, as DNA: TGCGCCAGCAGCTTGCGGGAGAGCTCCTACAATGAGCAGTTCTTC. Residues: CASSLRESSYNEQFF. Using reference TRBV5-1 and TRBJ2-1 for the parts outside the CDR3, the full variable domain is KAGVTQTPRYLIKTRGQQVTLSCSPISGHRSVSWYQQTPGQGLQFLFEYFSETQRNKGNFPGRFSGRQFSNSRSEMNVSTLELGDSALYLCASSLRESSYNEQFFGPGTRLTVL.

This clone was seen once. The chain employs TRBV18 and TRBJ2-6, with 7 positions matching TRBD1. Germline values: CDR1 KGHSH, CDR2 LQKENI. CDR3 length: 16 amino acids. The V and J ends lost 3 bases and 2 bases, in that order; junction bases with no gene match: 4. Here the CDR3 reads CASSPSDRAGANVLTF. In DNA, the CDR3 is TGTGCCAGCTCACCTTCCGACAGGGCTGGGGCCAACGTCCTGACTTTC. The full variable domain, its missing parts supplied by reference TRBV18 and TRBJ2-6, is NAGVMQNPRHLVRRRGQEARLRCSPMKGHSHVYWYRQLPEEGLKFMVYLQKENIIDESGMPKERFSAEFPKEGPSILRIQQVVRGDSAAYFCASSPSDRAGANVLTFGAGSRLTVL.

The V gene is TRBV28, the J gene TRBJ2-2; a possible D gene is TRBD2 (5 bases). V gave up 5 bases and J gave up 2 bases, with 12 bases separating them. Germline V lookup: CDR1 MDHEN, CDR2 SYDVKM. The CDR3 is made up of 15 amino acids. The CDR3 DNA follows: TGTGCCAGCAGTCCCTCACTAGGAAACACCGGGGAGCTGTTTTTT. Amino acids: CASSPSLGNTGELFF. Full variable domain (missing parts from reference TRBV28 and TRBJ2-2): DVKVTQSSRYLVKRTGEKVFLECVQDMDHENMFWYRQDPGLGLRLIYFSYDVKMKEKGDIPEGYSVSREKKERFSLILESASTNQTSMYLCASSPSLGNTGELFFGEGSRLTVL.

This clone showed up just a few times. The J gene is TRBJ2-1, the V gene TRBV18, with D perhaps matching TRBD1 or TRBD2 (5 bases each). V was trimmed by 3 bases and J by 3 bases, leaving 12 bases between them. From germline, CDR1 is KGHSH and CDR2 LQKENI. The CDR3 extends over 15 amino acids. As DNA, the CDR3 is TGTGCCAGCTCACCCCGGGACGCCGACTACAATGAGCAGTTCTTC. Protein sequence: CASSPRDADYNEQFF.

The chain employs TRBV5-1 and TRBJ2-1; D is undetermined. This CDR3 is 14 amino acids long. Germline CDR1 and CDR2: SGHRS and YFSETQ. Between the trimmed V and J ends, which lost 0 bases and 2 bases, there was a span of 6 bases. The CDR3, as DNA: TGCGCCAGCAGCTTGGGGTCAACCTACAATGAGCAGTTCTTC. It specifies CASSLGSTYNEQFF.

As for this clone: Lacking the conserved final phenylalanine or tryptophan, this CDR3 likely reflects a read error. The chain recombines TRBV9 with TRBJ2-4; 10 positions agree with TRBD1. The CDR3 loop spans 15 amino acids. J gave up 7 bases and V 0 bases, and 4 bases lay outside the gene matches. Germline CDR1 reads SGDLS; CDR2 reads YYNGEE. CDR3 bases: TGTGCCAGCAGCGTAGTGGGGACAGGGGAGAACATTCAGTACCTC. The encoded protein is CASSVVGTGENIQYL.

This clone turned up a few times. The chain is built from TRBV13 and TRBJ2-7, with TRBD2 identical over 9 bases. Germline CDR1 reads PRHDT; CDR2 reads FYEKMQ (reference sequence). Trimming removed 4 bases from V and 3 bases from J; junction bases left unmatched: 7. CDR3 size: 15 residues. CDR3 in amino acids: CASSSIAGAVYEQYF. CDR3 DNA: TGTGCCAGCAGCTCCATAGCGGGAGCAGTCTACGAGCAGTACTTC.

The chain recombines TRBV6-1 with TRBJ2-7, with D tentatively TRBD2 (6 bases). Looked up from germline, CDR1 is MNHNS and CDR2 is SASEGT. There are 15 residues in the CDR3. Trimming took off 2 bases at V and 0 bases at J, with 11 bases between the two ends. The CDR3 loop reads CASSEQYGSSYEQYF. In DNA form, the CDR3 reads TGTGCCAGCAGTGAACAGTACGGGAGCTCCTACGAGCAGTACTTC.

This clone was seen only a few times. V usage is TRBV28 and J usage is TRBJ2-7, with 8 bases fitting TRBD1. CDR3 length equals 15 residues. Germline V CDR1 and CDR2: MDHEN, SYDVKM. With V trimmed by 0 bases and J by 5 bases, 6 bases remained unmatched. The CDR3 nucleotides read TGTGCCAGCAGTTTATGGGGGCAGGGGGCCGACGAGCAGTACTTC. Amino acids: CASSLWGQGADEQYF.

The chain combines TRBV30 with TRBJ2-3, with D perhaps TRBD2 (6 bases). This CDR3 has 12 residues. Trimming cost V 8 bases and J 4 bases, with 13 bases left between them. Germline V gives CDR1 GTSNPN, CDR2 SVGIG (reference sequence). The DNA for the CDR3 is TGTGCCCAGAACGGGGGTGCAGATACGCAGTATTTT. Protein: CAQNGGADTQYF.

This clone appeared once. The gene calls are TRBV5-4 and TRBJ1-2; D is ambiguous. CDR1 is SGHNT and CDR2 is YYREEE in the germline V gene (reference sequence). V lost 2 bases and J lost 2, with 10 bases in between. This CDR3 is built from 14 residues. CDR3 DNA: TGTGCCAGCAGCTTTGACCAAAACAACTATGGCTACACCTTC. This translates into CASSFDQNNYGYTF.

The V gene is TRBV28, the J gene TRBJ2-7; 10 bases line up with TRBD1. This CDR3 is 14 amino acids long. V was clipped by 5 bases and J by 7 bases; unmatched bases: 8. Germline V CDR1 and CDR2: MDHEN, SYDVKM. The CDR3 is CASSVPGQGWEQYF. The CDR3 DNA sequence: TGTGCCAGCAGTGTACCGGGACAGGGGTGGGAGCAGTACTTC.

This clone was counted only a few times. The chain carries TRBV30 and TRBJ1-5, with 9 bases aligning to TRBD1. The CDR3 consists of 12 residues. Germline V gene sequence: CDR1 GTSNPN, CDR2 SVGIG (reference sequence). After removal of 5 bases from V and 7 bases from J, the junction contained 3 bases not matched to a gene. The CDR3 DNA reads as TGTGCCTGGGGGGACAGGGACCAGCCCCAGCATTTT. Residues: CAWGDRDQPQHF. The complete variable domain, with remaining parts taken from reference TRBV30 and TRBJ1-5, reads SQTIHQWPATLVQPVGSPLSLECTVEGTSNPNLYWYRQAAGRGLQLLFYSVGIGQISSEVPQNLSASRPQDRQFILSSKKLLLSDSGFYLCAWGDRDQPQHFGDGTRLSIL.

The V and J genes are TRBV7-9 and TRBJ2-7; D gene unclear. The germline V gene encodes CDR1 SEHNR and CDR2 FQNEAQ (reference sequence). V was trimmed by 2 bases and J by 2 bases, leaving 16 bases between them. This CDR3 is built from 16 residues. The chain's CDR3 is CASSLSVGGPAYEQYF. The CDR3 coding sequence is TGTGCCAGCAGCTTATCCGTGGGTGGACCGGCCTACGAGCAGTACTTC.

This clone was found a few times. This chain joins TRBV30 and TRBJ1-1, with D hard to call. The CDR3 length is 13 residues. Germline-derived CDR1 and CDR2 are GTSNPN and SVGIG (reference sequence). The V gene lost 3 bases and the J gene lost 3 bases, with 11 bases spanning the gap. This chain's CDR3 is CAWRVGPDTEAFF. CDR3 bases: TGTGCCTGGAGGGTGGGCCCCGACACTGAAGCTTTCTTT.

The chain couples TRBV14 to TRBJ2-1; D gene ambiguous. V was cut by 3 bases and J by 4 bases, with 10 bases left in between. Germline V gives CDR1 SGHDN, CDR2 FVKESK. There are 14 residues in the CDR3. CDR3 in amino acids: CASSHLRLYNEQFF. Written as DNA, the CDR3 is TGTGCCAGCAGCCATTTGCGGTTATACAATGAGCAGTTCTTC.

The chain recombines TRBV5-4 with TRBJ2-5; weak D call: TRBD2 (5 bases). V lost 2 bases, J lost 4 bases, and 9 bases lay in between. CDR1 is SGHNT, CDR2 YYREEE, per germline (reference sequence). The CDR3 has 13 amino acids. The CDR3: CASSFRGRETQYF. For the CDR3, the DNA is TGTGCCAGCAGCTTTCGGGGTCGAGAGACCCAGTACTTC.

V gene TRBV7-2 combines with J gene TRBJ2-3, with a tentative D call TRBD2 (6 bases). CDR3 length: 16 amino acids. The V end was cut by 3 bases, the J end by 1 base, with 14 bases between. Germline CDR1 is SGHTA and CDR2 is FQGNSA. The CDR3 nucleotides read TGTGCCAGCAGCTTTTTCCAGCGGAGGGGCACAGATACGCAGTATTTT. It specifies CASSFFQRRGTDTQYF.

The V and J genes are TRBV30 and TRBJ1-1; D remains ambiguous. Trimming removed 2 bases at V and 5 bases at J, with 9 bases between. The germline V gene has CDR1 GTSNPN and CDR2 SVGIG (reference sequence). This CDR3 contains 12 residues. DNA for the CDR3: TGTGCCTGGAGTTGGCACCGGACTGAAGCTTTCTTT. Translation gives CAWSWHRTEAFF.

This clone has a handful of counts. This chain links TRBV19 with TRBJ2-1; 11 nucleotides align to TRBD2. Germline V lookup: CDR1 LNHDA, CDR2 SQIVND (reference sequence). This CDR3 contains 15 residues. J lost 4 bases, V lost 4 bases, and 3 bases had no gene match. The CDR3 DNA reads TGTGCCAGTAGTACAGGGACTAGCGGTTACAATGAGCAGTTCTTC. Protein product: CASSTGTSGYNEQFF. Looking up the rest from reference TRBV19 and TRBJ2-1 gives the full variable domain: DGGITQSPKYLFRKEGQNVTLSCEQNLNHDAMYWYRQDPGQGLRLIYYSQIVNDFQKGDIAEGYSVSREKKESFPLTVTSAQKNPTAFYLCASSTGTSGYNEQFFGPGTRLTVL.